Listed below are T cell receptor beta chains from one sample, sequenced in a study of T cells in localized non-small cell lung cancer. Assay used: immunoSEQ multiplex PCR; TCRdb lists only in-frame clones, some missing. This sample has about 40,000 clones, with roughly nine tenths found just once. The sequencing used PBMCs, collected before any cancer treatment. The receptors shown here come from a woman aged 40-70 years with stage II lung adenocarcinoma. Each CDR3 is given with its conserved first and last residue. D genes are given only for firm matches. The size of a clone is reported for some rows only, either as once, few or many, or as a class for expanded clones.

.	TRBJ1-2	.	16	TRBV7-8	TGTGCCAGCAGCTTAGCGCGGGAGACTCTCGAGGAGGGCTACACCTTC	CASSLARETLEEGYTF
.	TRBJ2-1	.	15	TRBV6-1	TGTGCCAGCAGGGAGTCTGGGAGTGATTACAATGAGCAGTTCTTC	CASRESGSDYNEQFF
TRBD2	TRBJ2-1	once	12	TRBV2	TGTGCCACAGGGGCTAGCGGGACCCGGTTGTTCTTC	CATGASGTRLFF
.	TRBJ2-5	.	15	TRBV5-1	TGCGCCAGCAGCTTGGGTGGGTCTGTACAAGAGACCCAGTACTTC	CASSLGGSVQETQYF
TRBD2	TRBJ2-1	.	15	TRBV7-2	TGTGCCAGCAGCGGGAGGACTAGATTGGGGGAGGAGCAGTTCTTC	CASSGRTRLGEEQFF
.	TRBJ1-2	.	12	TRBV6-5	TGTGCCAGCAGTAAGGGGGTGAGCGGCTACACCTTC	CASSKGVSGYTF
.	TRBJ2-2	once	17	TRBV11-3	TGTGCCAGCAGCTTAGACACAACAGGGTTCGGTGCCGGGGAGCTGTTTTTT	CASSLDTTGFGAGELFF
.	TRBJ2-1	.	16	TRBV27	TGTGCCAGCAGTTTAAGATGGGGTAGCTCCTACAATGAGCAGTTCTTC	CASSLRWGSSYNEQFF
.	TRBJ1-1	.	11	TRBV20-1	TGCAGTTACAGGGTCGGCCGGGAAGCTTTCTTT	CSYRVGREAFF
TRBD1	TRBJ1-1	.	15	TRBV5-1	TGCGCCAGCAGCCGGGGACAGGACGCGAACACTGAAGCTTTCTTT	CASSRGQDANTEAFF
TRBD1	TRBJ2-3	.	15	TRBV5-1	TGCGCCAGCAGCTTGGCGGACAGGCTGACAGATACGCAGTATTTT	CASSLADRLTDTQYF
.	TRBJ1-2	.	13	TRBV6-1	TGTGCCAGCAGCATACCGGGGGGATATGGCTACACCTTC	CASSIPGGYGYTF
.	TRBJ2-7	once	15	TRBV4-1	TGCGCCAGCAGCCAAGATGCGGGGCCCCGGTACGAGCAGTACTTC	CASSQDAGPRYEQYF
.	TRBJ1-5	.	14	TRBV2	TGTGCCAGCAATCTGGGGGCTAGCAATCAGCCCCAGCATTTT	CASNLGASNQPQHF
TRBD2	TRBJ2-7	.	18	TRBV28	TGTGCCAGCAGCCTCTTAGGGAGCGGGAGGGCCGAGGGGTACGAGCAGTACTTC	CASSLLGSGRAEGYEQYF
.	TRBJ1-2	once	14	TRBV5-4	TGTGCCAGCAGCTTCCCCCACTCGGACTATGGCTACACCTTC	CASSFPHSDYGYTF
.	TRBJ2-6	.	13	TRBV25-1	TGTGCCAGCAGCGCTCATGGGGCCAACGTCCTGACTTTC	CASSAHGANVLTF
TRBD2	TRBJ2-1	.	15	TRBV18	TGTGCCAGCTCACCAGGAGCGGGGGAGAACAATGAGCAGTTCTTC	CASSPGAGENNEQFF
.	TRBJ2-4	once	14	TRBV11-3	TGTGCCAGCAGCTTAGACGGCAGGGGCGACATTCAGTACTTC	CASSLDGRGDIQYF
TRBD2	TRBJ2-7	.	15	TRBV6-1	TGTGCCAGCATCCCCTTGACTAGCGCTCCCTACGAGCAGTACTTC	CASIPLTSAPYEQYF
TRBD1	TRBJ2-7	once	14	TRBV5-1	TGCGCCAGCAGCTTGGGGGACAGAGGAGACGAGCAGTACTTC	CASSLGDRGDEQYF
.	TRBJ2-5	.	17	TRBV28	TGTGCCAGCAGTTTAGAAGGGAGGGGGCTAGATCGTGAGACCCAGTACTTC	CASSLEGRGLDRETQYF
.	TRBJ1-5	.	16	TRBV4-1	TGCGCCAGCAGCCAGGAGGGGTTGTGGAACAATCAGCCCCAGCATTTT	CASSQEGLWNNQPQHF
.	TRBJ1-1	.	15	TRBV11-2	TGTGCCAGCAGCTTAGTCCTGGGAGGGGGCACTGAAGCTTTCTTT	CASSLVLGGGTEAFF